Following are 24 T cell receptor beta chains from one sample sequenced in a study of shared clonotypes between healthy human individuals. Terminally differentiated effector memory CD45RA+ cells were excluded from the naive CD8 cells, which were CD45RO-negative and positively selected for CCR7. Sequencing used immunoSEQ multiplex PCR; TCRdb keeps in-frame clones, though not all of them. The sample consists of about 2.1 million clones, around 93% of them appearing once. What was sequenced was naive CD8+ T cells from PBMCs. These receptors came from a man between 18 and 29 years old in good health. Some clones in this sample may be carry-over from other donors' samples.

The chain links TRBV7-9 to TRBJ2-7; 9 bases fit TRBD2. CDR1 and CDR2 (germline): SEHNR, FQNEAQ (reference sequence). V gave up 1 base and J gave up 6 bases; unmatched junction bases: 4. The CDR3 spans 14 residues. The CDR3 DNA reads TGTGCCAGCAGCTTAGAACCAGCGGGAGGCGAGCAGTACTTC. This sequence encodes CASSLEPAGGEQYF.

The rearrangement joins TRBV9 to TRBJ2-1, with D maybe TRBD2 (5 bases). CDR1 is SGDLS and CDR2 is YYNGEE in the germline V gene. This CDR3 comprises 15 residues. Between the trimmed V and J ends, which lost 4 bases and 6 bases, there was a span of 17 bases. The CDR3: CASSQAGERLNEQFF. For the CDR3, the DNA is TGTGCCAGCAGCCAAGCCGGCGAGCGGCTCAATGAGCAGTTCTTC.

This chain connects TRBV6-4 to TRBJ2-7; the D is unclear. The CDR3 loop spans 13 amino acids. CDR1 and CDR2 from the germline V gene are MRHNA and SNTAGT. V was trimmed by 3 bases and J by 3 bases, leaving 9 bases between them. The DNA of the CDR3 is TGTGCCAGCAGTGAGGCTCCCCACTACGAGCAGTACTTC. Its protein is CASSEAPHYEQYF.

This chain connects TRBV7-8 to TRBJ1-5, with 8 bases fitting TRBD1. The CDR3 spans 14 residues. V was clipped by 2 bases and J by 6 bases; unmatched bases: 3. Per germline, CDR1 SGHVS and CDR2 FQNEAQ. The CDR3 loop reads CASSLQGAGQPQHF. For the CDR3, the DNA is TGTGCCAGCAGCTTACAGGGGGCCGGTCAGCCCCAGCATTTT.

The CDR3 protein is CASSSLTGRDVEGETQYF. The CDR3 DNA sequence: TGTGCCAGCAGCTCGCTAACCGGCCGGGACGTAGAGGGAGAGACCCAGTACTTC. The V gene is TRBV7-9, the J gene TRBJ2-5; either TRBD1 or TRBD2 may supply D (5 bases each). Germline loops: CDR1 SEHNR, CDR2 FQNEAQ (reference sequence). V was trimmed by 4 bases and J by 4 bases, leaving 25 bases between them. The CDR3 totals 18 residues.

The chain combines TRBV7-2 with TRBJ2-1; weak D call: TRBD2 (6 bases). The V gene's germline CDR1 is SGHTA and CDR2 FQGNSA. The CDR3 is 14 amino acids. Trimming pared 7 bases from V and 1 base from J, leaving 11 bases between. The CDR3 reads CASKRESSYNEQFF. Here the CDR3 DNA reads TGTGCCAGCAAACGGGAGTCGTCCTACAATGAGCAGTTCTTC. Full variable domain (rest looked up from reference TRBV7-2 and TRBJ2-1): GAGVSQSPSNKVTEKGKDVELRCDPISGHTALYWYRQSLGQGLEFLIYFQGNSAPDKSGLPSDRFSAERTGGSVSTLTIQRTQQEDSAVYLCASKRESSYNEQFFGPGTRLTVL.

The sample holds one count of this clone. V gene TRBV7-8 combines with J gene TRBJ2-3; D is perhaps TRBD2 (6 bases). CDR1 and CDR2 from the germline V gene are SGHVS and FQNEAQ. V lost 2 bases and J lost 3, with 9 bases in between. This CDR3 has 14 residues. The CDR3 protein is CASSLLRETDTQYF. CDR3 in DNA: TGTGCCAGCAGCTTATTGCGGGAAACAGATACGCAGTATTTT.

V usage is TRBV4-1 and J usage is TRBJ1-1, with D perhaps matching TRBD1 (5 bases). V was shortened by 6 bases and J by 8 bases, with 22 bases between the two germline ends. The CDR3 covers 15 residues. The germline CDR1 and CDR2 sequences are MGHRA and YSYEKL. The CDR3 region is CASRSPGYRKEEAFF. For the CDR3, the DNA is TGCGCCAGCAGGAGCCCAGGGTACCGCAAGGAGGAAGCTTTCTTT.

V gene TRBV6-1 combines with J gene TRBJ1-5; 9 bases fit TRBD1. V gave up 8 bases and J gave up 7 bases; unmatched junction bases: 9. The length of the CDR3 is 14 residues. Germline-derived CDR1 and CDR2 are MNHNS and SASEGT. The CDR3: CASQDRGSRQPQHF. CDR3 coding DNA: TGTGCCAGCCAGGACAGGGGCTCCAGGCAGCCCCAGCATTTT.

This clone was picked up one time. The chain couples TRBV30 to TRBJ2-7; the match to TRBD2 covers 12 bases. This CDR3 contains 14 residues. Germline CDR1 is GTSNPN and CDR2 is SVGIG (reference sequence). The ends lost 1 base at V and 5 bases at J; junction bases unmatched: 3. The DNA for the CDR3 is TGTGCCTGGAGTGGGACTAGCGGGACTGACGAGCAGTACTTC. Translation gives CAWSGTSGTDEQYF.

This clone appeared a single time. The genes are TRBV27 and TRBJ1-1; D not certain. The CDR3 is 12 residues long. Germline CDR1 MNHEY, CDR2 SMNVEV (reference sequence). The V gene lost 6 bases and the J gene lost 5 bases, with 10 bases spanning the gap. CDR3 nucleotides: TGTGCCAGCAGCACCTTAAGGACTGAAGCTTTCTTT. This gives the protein CASSTLRTEAFF.

Note on this clone: Other DNA sequences of this sample code for an identical CDR3. The chain uses TRBV27 and TRBJ1-1; D is undetermined. V lost 1 base, J lost 0 bases, and 3 bases lay in between. Germline lookup yields CDR1 MNHEY and CDR2 SMNVEV (reference sequence). The CDR3 is made up of 13 amino acids. Written as DNA, the CDR3 is TGTGCCAGCAGTTTATTAGTGAACACTGAAGCTTTCTTT. It yields the protein CASSLLVNTEAFF.

CDR3 in DNA: TGTGCCAGCAGCTACCGGGACCGCAGCGACGAGCAGTACTTC. Amino acids: CASSYRDRSDEQYF. The chain has TRBV21-1 and TRBJ2-7. TRBV21-1 is recorded as a pseudogene. The CDR3 extends over 14 amino acids.

This clone showed up just once. The rearrangement uses TRBV9 and TRBJ2-3; TRBD2 aligns across 8 bases. Germline CDR1 reads SGDLS; CDR2 reads YYNGEE. The CDR3 spans 12 residues. V gave up 4 bases and J gave up 10 bases; unmatched junction bases: 5. The CDR3, as DNA: TGTGCCAGCAGCCCCGGGACTAGGCCGCAGTATTTT. Translation: CASSPGTRPQYF.

This rearrangement joins TRBV27 to TRBJ2-2, with D possibly matching TRBD1 (6 bases). Trimming cost V 3 bases and J 6 bases, with 14 bases left between them. Germline CDR1 MNHEY, CDR2 SMNVEV (reference sequence). The CDR3 is made up of 15 amino acids. The CDR3 region is CASSLAGVSAGELFF. Here the CDR3 DNA reads TGTGCCAGCAGTTTGGCAGGGGTCTCGGCCGGGGAGCTGTTTTTT.

The chain employs TRBV7-9 and TRBJ2-1, with D unresolved. Germline CDR1 and CDR2: SEHNR and FQNEAQ (reference sequence). The CDR3 spans 12 residues. V was trimmed by 6 bases and J by 8 bases, leaving 11 bases between them. CDR3 DNA: TGTGCCAGCAGTTCACTTGGACATGAGCAGTTCTTC. It codes for CASSSLGHEQFF.

This clone appeared once. J is TRBJ2-7 and V is TRBV2; 7 nucleotides line up with TRBD1. J lost 5 bases, V lost 5 bases, and 9 bases had no gene match. The CDR3 is 14 amino acids. Germline lookup yields CDR1 SNHLY and CDR2 FYNNEI. CDR3 amino acids: CASSRTGRSDEQYF. DNA for the CDR3: TGTGCCAGCAGTAGGACAGGCCGATCGGACGAGCAGTACTTC.

This chain uses TRBV7-8 with TRBJ1-1; 8 nucleotides line up with TRBD1. Trimming at V came to 5 bases and at J to 4 bases, leaving 9 bases not matched to a gene. CDR1 is SGHVS, CDR2 FQNEAQ, per germline. The CDR3 totals 15 residues. The CDR3 spells CASSARQGKGTEAFF. In DNA form, the CDR3 reads TGTGCCAGCAGCGCCCGACAGGGGAAGGGCACTGAAGCTTTCTTT.

The genes are TRBV28 and TRBJ2-5; D is possibly TRBD1 (5 bases). The V gene lost 4 bases and the J gene lost 1 base, with 7 bases spanning the gap. This CDR3 comprises 13 residues. Germline-derived CDR1 and CDR2 are MDHEN and SYDVKM. CDR3 nucleotides: TGTGCCAGCAGTTCGACAGTCCAAGAGACCCAGTACTTC. Amino acids: CASSSTVQETQYF.

J is TRBJ2-4 and V is TRBV28, with 10 positions matching TRBD1. CDR1 and CDR2 from the germline V gene are MDHEN and SYDVKM. V was pared by 4 bases and J by 0 bases, with 15 bases of the junction left unmatched. There are 20 residues in the CDR3. The CDR3 protein is CASSYPPTGGILPAKNIQYF. DNA of the CDR3: TGTGCCAGCAGTTATCCTCCGACAGGGGGCATTCTCCCAGCCAAAAACATTCAGTACTTC. Full variable domain (remainder filled in from reference TRBV28 and TRBJ2-4): DVKVTQSSRYLVKRTGEKVFLECVQDMDHENMFWYRQDPGLGLRLIYFSYDVKMKEKGDIPEGYSVSREKKERFSLILESASTNQTSMYLCASSYPPTGGILPAKNIQYFGAGTRLSVL.

This clone appeared once. This chain uses TRBV9 with TRBJ2-7; TRBD2 aligns across 8 bases. The CDR3 consists of 16 residues. Trimming cost V 0 bases and J 3 bases; bases outside gene matches: 8. Per the germline V gene, CDR1 is SGDLS and CDR2 is YYNGEE. This CDR3 reads CASSVDPAGGSYEQYF. The CDR3 coding sequence is TGTGCCAGCAGCGTAGACCCCGCGGGGGGAAGCTACGAGCAGTACTTC.

The chain employs TRBV28 and TRBJ1-5, with 9 bases fitting TRBD1. Germline-derived CDR1 and CDR2 are MDHEN and SYDVKM. The CDR3 is 16 amino acids. V lost 4 bases, J lost 3 bases, and 7 bases stayed unmatched. The CDR3 region has the DNA TGTGCCAGCAGTTCCCGGAACAGGGGGCCCAATCAGCCCCAGCATTTT. It yields the protein CASSSRNRGPNQPQHF. The entire variable domain, with the rest obtained from reference TRBV28 and TRBJ1-5, is as follows: DVKVTQSSRYLVKRTGEKVFLECVQDMDHENMFWYRQDPGLGLRLIYFSYDVKMKEKGDIPEGYSVSREKKERFSLILESASTNQTSMYLCASSSRNRGPNQPQHFGDGTRLSIL.

The V call is TRBV7-9, the J call TRBJ1-1; D remains ambiguous. Germline V gene sequence: CDR1 SEHNR, CDR2 FQNEAQ (reference sequence). Trimming took off 4 bases at V and 4 bases at J, with 19 bases between the two ends. This CDR3 region has 16 residues. The CDR3 reads CASSWNRVFGSTEAFF. The CDR3 DNA sequence: TGTGCCAGCAGCTGGAACAGAGTTTTCGGTAGCACTGAAGCTTTCTTT.

The chain has TRBV27 and TRBJ2-5, with D unresolved. The end of the DNA aligns better with TRBJ2-7, so the J call may be wrong. The CDR3 totals 11 residues. The germline V gene has CDR1 MNHEY and CDR2 SMNVEV (reference sequence). CDR3 DNA sequence: TGTGCCAGCACGGACTCCTACGAGCAGTACTTC. Protein sequence: CASTDSYEQYF.